This T cell receptor beta chain derives from a study of T-cell reconstitution after alpha-beta-depleted transplantation in children. During its preparation, the TCRbeta library received unique molecular identifiers. TCRdb redid the calling of the PCR reads with MiXCR, one entry per CDR3 protein. The sample includes over 200,000 distinct CDR3 sequences, about a tenth of them seen just once. Germline CDR1 and CDR2: WSHSY and SAAADI. Unmatched junction bases numbered 5, after V lost 6 bases and J lost 13 bases. The CDR3 sequence is 11 residues long. The sequence was obtained from a human donor who donated a stem cell graft to a child with acute lymphoblastic leukemia. The chain uses TRBV10-2 and TRBJ2-1; TRBD2 matches at 8 bases. Sample: PBMCs from the stem cell graft donor, taken from the stem cell graft. The CDR3 region has the DNA TGCGCCAGCAGCTCCGGGACTAGTCAGTTCTTC. The encoded protein is CASSSGTSQFF.